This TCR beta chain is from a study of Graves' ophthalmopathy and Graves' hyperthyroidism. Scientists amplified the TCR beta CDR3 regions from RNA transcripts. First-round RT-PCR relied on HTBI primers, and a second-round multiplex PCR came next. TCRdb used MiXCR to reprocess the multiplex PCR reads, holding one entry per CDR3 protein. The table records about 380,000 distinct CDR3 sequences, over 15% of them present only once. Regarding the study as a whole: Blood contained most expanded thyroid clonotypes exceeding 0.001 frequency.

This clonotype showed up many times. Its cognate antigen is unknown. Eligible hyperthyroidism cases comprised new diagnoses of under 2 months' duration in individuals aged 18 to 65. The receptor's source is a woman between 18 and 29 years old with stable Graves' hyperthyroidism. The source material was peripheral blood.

The CDR3 bases are TGTGCCAGCAGTGGGCAGGGGGGGCTGATTCATTTT. Residues: CASSGQGGLIHF. The chain has TRBV12-3 or TRBV12-4 and TRBJ1-5; 7 bases map to TRBD1. The length of the CDR3 is 12 residues. Unmatched junction bases numbered 11, after V lost 5 bases and J lost 16 bases.